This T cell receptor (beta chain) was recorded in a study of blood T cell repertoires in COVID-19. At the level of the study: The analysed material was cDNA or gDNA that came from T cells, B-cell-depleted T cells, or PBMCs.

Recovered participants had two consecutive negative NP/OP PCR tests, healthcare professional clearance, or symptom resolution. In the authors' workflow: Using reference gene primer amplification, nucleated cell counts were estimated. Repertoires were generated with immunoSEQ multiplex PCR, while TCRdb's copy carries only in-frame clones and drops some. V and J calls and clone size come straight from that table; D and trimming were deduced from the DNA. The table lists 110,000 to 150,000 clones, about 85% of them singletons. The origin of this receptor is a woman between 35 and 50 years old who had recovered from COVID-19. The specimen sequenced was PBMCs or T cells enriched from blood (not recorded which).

The CDR3 DNA follows: TGCGCCAGCAGCAGCCGGGAGCTCGAAAAACTGTTTTTT. Its protein product is CASSSRELEKLFF. The chain uses TRBV4-1 and TRBJ1-4; D not certain. The V end was cut by 5 bases, the J end by 8 bases, with 12 bases between. This CDR3 contains 13 residues. From germline, CDR1 is MGHRA and CDR2 YSYEKL.